This T cell receptor beta chain was found in a study of shared clonotypes between healthy human individuals. Whole-study findings and limits: Few donors restricted represented genetic and exposure-history diversity.

V gave up 1 base and J gave up 7 bases, with 5 bases separating them. Germline V lookup: CDR1 LNHNV, CDR2 YYDKDF (reference sequence). The CDR3 is made up of 11 amino acids. Note on this clone: Its target is unknown.

What was sequenced on ten immunoSEQ deep assay plates was unsorted PBMC DNA. In the source study's methods: Filtering was not the same, since immunoSEQ gave junction-only sequences without quality scores. Sequenced by immunoSEQ multiplex PCR; TCRdb stores in-frame clones only, minus some. Clonal size and the V and J genes are those of that table, whereas D and trimming came from the DNA. The data show 450,000 to 550,000 clones, 79% seen once. Healthy HIV-negative adults without recent acute infections or vaccinations served as donors. Sequences were obtained from PBMCs. The J gene is TRBJ2-7, the V gene TRBV15; no firm D call. The receptor's source is a woman aged 40 to 55 in good health. Some clones in this sample may be carry-over from other donors' samples. CDR3 sequence reads: CATSRAREQYF. CDR3 coding DNA: TGTGCCACCAGCAGAGCGAGGGAGCAGTACTTC.